This TCR beta chain was found in a study of T cell responses to AZD1222 COVID-19 vaccine. Study-wide context: It was second doses at about 4 or about 12 weeks that were pooled. Study results and limitations: Only a handful of AZD1222 recipients, more than five in all, had baseline seropositivity. Donors, mostly white British, included more females; clonal diversity was possibly underestimated. Repertoire sampling occurred only after the peak T cell response.

Germline CDR1 SGHVS, CDR2 FQNEAQ. This CDR3 has 12 amino acids. V gave up 5 bases and J gave up 6 bases, with 8 bases separating them. Assay used: immunoSEQ multiplex PCR; TCRdb lists only in-frame clones, some missing. The sample gives 95,000 to 150,000 clones, 85% to 90% of which show up once; around 3.3% is in the top ten. With regard to this clone: The antigen remains undetermined.

The source is an adult in good health. The sample in question was peripheral blood, obtained on day 0 of AZD1222 vaccination. V is TRBV7-8 and J is TRBJ2-4; the D is unclear. The CDR3: CASSPTPNIQYF. The CDR3 DNA sequence: TGTGCCAGCAGCCCTACCCCAAACATTCAGTACTTC.